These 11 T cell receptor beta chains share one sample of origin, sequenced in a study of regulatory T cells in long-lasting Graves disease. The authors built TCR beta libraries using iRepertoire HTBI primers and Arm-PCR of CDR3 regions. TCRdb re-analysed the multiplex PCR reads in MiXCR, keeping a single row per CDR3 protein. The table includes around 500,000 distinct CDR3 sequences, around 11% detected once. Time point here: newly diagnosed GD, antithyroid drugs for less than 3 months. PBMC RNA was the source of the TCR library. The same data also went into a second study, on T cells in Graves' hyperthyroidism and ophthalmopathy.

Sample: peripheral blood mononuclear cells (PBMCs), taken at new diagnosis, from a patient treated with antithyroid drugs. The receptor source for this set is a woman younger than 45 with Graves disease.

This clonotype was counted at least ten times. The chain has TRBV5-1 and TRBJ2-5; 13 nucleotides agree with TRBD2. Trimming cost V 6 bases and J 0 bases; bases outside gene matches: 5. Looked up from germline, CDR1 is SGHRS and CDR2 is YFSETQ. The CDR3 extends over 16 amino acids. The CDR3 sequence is CASIKGLAGYQETQYF. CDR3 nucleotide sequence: TGCGCCAGCATCAAGGGACTAGCGGGGTACCAAGAGACCCAGTACTTC.

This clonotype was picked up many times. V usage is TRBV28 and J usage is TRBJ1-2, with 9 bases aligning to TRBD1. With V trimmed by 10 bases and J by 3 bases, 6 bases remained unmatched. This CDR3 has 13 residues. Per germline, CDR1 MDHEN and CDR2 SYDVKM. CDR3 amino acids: CATTGGEYYGYTF. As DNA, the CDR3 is TGTGCCACCACAGGGGGCGAATACTATGGCTACACCTTC.

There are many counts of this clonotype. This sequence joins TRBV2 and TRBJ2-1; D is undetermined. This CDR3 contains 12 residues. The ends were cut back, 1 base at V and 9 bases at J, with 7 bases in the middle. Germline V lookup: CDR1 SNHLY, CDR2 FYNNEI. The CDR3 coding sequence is TGTGCCAGCAGTGAAGGATGGGGTGAGCAGTTCTTC. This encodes CASSEGWGEQFF.

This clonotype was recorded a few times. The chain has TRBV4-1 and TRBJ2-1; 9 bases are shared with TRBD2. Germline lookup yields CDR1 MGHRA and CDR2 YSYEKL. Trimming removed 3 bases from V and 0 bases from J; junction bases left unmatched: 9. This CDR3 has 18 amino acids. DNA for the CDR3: TGCGCCAGCAGCCATTTGTGGGCGGGAGGGCCCTCCTACAATGAGCAGTTCTTC. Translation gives CASSHLWAGGPSYNEQFF.

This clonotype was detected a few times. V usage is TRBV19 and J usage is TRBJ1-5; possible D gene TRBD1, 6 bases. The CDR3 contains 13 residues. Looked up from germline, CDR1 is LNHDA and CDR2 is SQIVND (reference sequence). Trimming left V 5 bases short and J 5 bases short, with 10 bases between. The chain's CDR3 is CASSGGPYQPQHF. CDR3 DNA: TGTGCCAGTAGTGGGGGCCCTTATCAGCCCCAGCATTTT.

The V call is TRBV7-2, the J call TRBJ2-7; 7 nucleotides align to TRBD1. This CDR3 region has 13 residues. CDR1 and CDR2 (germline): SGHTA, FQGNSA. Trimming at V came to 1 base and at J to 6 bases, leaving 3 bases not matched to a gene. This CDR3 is CASSLVRGREQYF. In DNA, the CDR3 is TGTGCCAGCAGCTTAGTTAGGGGGCGCGAGCAGTACTTC. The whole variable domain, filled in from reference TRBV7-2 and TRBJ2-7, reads GAGVSQSPSNKVTEKGKDVELRCDPISGHTALYWYRQSLGQGLEFLIYFQGNSAPDKSGLPSDRFSAERTGGSVSTLTIQRTQQEDSAVYLCASSLVRGREQYFGPGTRLTVT.

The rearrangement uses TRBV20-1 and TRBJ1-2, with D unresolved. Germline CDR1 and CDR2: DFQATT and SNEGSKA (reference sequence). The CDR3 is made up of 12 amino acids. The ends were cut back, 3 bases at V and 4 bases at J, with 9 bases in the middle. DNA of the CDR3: TGCAGTGCTAGTGAATCCGGCTATGGCTACACCTTC. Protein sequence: CSASESGYGYTF.

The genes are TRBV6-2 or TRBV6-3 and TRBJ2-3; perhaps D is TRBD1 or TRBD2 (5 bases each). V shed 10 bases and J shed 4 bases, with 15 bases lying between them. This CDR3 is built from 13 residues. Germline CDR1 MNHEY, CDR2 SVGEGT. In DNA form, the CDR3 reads TGTGCCACCACGGGACCGCGACCAGATACGCAGTATTTT. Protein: CATTGPRPDTQYF.

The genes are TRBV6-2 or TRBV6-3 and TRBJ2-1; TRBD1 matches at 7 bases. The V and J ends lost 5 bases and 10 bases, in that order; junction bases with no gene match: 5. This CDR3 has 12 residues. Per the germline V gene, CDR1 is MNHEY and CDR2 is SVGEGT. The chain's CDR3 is CASSRDSWEQFF. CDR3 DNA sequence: TGTGCCAGCAGTCGGGACAGTTGGGAGCAGTTCTTC.

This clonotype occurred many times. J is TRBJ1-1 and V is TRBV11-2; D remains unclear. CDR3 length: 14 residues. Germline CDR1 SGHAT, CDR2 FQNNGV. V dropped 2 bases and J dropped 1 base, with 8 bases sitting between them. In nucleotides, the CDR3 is TGTGCCAGCAGCTTATATTCAGGGAACACTGAAGCTTTCTTT. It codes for CASSLYSGNTEAFF.

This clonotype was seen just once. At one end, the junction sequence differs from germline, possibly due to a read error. CDR3 nucleotides: TGTGCCAGCAGCTTGGGCGGGGTCCCCTACAATGGGCAGTTCTTC. Its protein is CASSLGGVPYNGQFF. J is TRBJ2-1 and V is TRBV5-4; D perhaps matches TRBD2 (6 bases). CDR1 and CDR2 from the germline V gene are SGHNT and YYREEE (reference sequence). The CDR3 is 15 amino acids.